The 2 T cell receptor beta chains listed next were all sequenced from one sample in a study of T cell responses to AZD1222 COVID-19 vaccine. Assay used: immunoSEQ multiplex PCR; TCRdb lists only in-frame clones, some missing. The data contain about 120,000 clones, around nine tenths of them singletons. The sequenced sample was peripheral blood, obtained 28 days after the second dose of the MenACWY control vaccine. All receptors derive from an adult who received the MenACWY meningococcal vaccine as a control.

The chain joins TRBV6-5 to TRBJ2-7; 7 bases fit TRBD2. Losses at the gene ends were 6 bases for V and 7 bases for J; bases not matched to a gene: 12. There are 14 residues in the CDR3. The germline gives CDR1 MNHEY, CDR2 SVGAGI. For the CDR3, the DNA is TGTGCCAGCAGCGACGGGCGGGGGTCTCGGGAGCAGTACTTC. This gives the protein CASSDGRGSREQYF.

V is TRBV7-3 and J is TRBJ1-6, with D possibly TRBD1 on 6 matching bases. The germline CDR1 and CDR2 sequences are SGHTA and FQGTGA. The V and J ends lost 3 bases and 6 bases respectively, with 12 bases between them. This CDR3 has 15 amino acids. CDR3 sequence reads: CASSLGPGVNSPLHF. For the CDR3, the DNA is TGTGCCAGCAGCTTGGGGCCAGGGGTTAATTCACCCCTCCACTTT.